The present T cell receptor (beta chain) was sequenced within a study of vaccination effects on CD4 cells after COVID-19. Whole-study results and caveats: The study found marked clonal contraction of infection- and vaccine-induced clones late after vaccination.

In its sample, this clone was seen once. The antigen remains unidentified. The culture ran for under eleven days, and then CD4+ T cells were isolated. The CDR3 length is 14 residues. The V end lost 1 base, the J end lost 4 bases, and 10 bases lay between the germline ends. Germline V gives CDR1 LGHDT, CDR2 YNNKEL (reference sequence). Repertoires were generated with immunoSEQ multiplex PCR, while TCRdb's copy carries only in-frame clones and drops some. The sample contains approximately 45,000 clones, roughly 80% of which appear only once. The sequencing used CD4+ T cells from PBMCs cultured without peptide, collected before COVID-19 vaccination. The receptor comes from a human donor who had a prior SARS-CoV-2 infection. The chain uses TRBV3-1 (or the pseudogene TRBV3-2) and TRBJ1-1; tentative D call: TRBD1 (6 bases). The CDR3 protein is CASSQGRGGTEAFF. For the CDR3, the DNA is TGTGCCAGCAGCCAAGGAAGGGGGGGCACTGAAGCTTTCTTT.